This T cell receptor beta chain emerged from a study of neurological immune-mediated disorders. The cDNA came from 5'RACE with 10-nucleotide random UMIs. The yield of each sequencing run was over 180 million TCR-beta sequences from 15-18 subjects. TCRdb reanalysed the 5' RACE reads using MiXCR and keeps one entry per CDR3 protein. The sample carries about 59,000 distinct CDR3 sequences, under 30% recorded once. The study, taken as a whole, reports: Sharing of CDR3 amino acid sequences among expanded clones across subjects was absent, suggesting private repertoires in all groups.

In this sample, this clonotype turned up many times. Its antigen is undetermined. Time point specified: technical triplicate 2. Source material was 2 million unsorted PBMCs, stored at -80 °C in RNAlater. V lost 3 bases and J lost 5, with 10 bases in between. The CDR3 totals 12 residues. Germline assignment: CDR1 DFQATT and CDR2 SNEGSKA (reference sequence). Source material: PBMCs. This TCR was sampled from a man between 60 and 70 years old with HTLV-1-associated myelopathy (HAM/TSP). The genes are TRBV20-1 and TRBJ1-2, with D tentatively TRBD1 (5 bases). This CDR3 reads CSARPGLYGYTF. For the CDR3, the DNA is TGCAGTGCTAGGCCAGGGTTGTATGGCTACACCTTC.